These 9 T cell receptor beta chains originate from one sample sequenced in a study of blood T cell repertoires in COVID-19. The repertoire was sequenced with immunoSEQ multiplex PCR; TCRdb's copy has only in-frame clones and lacks some. This sample carries around 42,000 clones, more than 75% of them seen once, and the ten largest clones take over 10%. Sample: peripheral blood. These receptors originate from a woman in her 70s in a cohort sampled during active COVID-19.

The rearrangement links TRBV6-5 to TRBJ1-1, with TRBD1 as a possible D gene (6 bases). There are 16 residues in the CDR3. CDR1 is MNHEY and CDR2 is SVGAGI in the germline V gene. V lost 2 bases and J 3 bases, leaving 16 bases between the germline ends. CDR3: CASSYGQGYPDTEAFF. CDR3 nucleotides: TGTGCCAGCAGTTACGGCCAGGGGTACCCGGACACTGAAGCTTTCTTT.

This clone has just a few counts. The chain has TRBV29-1 and TRBJ1-1; no firm D call. Germline V gene sequence: CDR1 SQVTM, CDR2 ANQGSEA. Deletions cut 8 bases from V and 1 base from J, with 14 bases between. The CDR3 totals 13 residues. For the CDR3, the DNA is TGCAGCTCCAGTTCGCCGTCGAACACTGAAGCTTTCTTT. Translated: CSSSSPSNTEAFF. The full variable domain, rest sourced from reference TRBV29-1 and TRBJ1-1, is SAVISQKPSRDICQRGTSLTIQCQVDSQVTMMFWYRQQPGQSLTLIATANQGSEATYESGFVIDKFPISRPNLTFSTLTVSNMSPEDSSIYLCSSSSPSNTEAFFGQGTRLTVV.

The V call is TRBV2, the J call TRBJ2-5; D is ambiguous. The germline CDR1 and CDR2 sequences are SNHLY and FYNNEI. Trimming cost V 7 bases and J 5 bases, with 11 bases left between them. The CDR3 has 12 amino acids. The CDR3 nucleotides read TGTGCCAGCACCCTGAACGGGGAGACCCAGTACTTC. It yields the protein CASTLNGETQYF. The full variable domain, with the rest looked up from reference TRBV2 and TRBJ2-5, is EPEVTQTPSHQVTQMGQEVILRCVPISNHLYFYWYRQILGQKVEFLVSFYNNEISEKSEIFDDQFSVERPDGSNFTLKIRSTKLEDSAMYFCASTLNGETQYFGPGTRLLVL.

This chain connects TRBV4-3 to TRBJ2-1, with 8 bases matching TRBD2. J was trimmed by 1 base and V by 0 bases; bases with no gene match: 5. There are 17 residues in the CDR3. Germline CDR1 LGHNA, CDR2 YSLEER. CDR3 DNA: TGCGCCAGCAGCCAAGATCCCCGGGGGGGATCCTACAATGAGCAGTTCTTC. It codes for CASSQDPRGGSYNEQFF.

The rearrangement joins TRBV6-5 to TRBJ1-1; a weak D match, TRBD1 (6 bases). The germline gives CDR1 MNHEY, CDR2 SVGAGI. This CDR3 spans 13 amino acids. Deletions cut 11 bases from V and 1 base from J, with 14 bases between. CDR3 nucleotide sequence: TGTGCCGGCCAGGGACAAGAGAACACTGAAGCTTTCTTT. As protein: CAGQGQENTEAFF.

This clone has only a few counts. V gene TRBV3-1 (or the pseudogene TRBV3-2) combines with J gene TRBJ2-5; the match to TRBD2 covers 12 bases. V lost 4 bases and J lost 4; bases outside the gene matches: 1. This CDR3 comprises 14 residues. Germline lookup yields CDR1 LGHDT and CDR2 YNNKEL (reference sequence). CDR3 sequence: CASSLLAGGETQYF. Here the CDR3 DNA reads TGTGCCAGCAGCCTACTAGCGGGAGGAGAGACCCAGTACTTC.

The chain links TRBV30 to TRBJ1-1, with 7 bases aligning to TRBD1. The CDR3 runs 14 residues. Germline CDR1 reads GTSNPN; CDR2 reads SVGIG (reference sequence). V lost 0 bases, J lost 10 bases, and 11 bases stayed unmatched. CDR3 bases: TGTGCCTGGAGTGTAGTTTCTGAGACAGGGCTAGCTTTCTTT. Translation: CAWSVVSETGLAFF.

This chain connects TRBV3-1 (or the pseudogene TRBV3-2) to TRBJ2-3; tentative D call: TRBD2 (6 bases). The CDR3 is made up of 12 amino acids. CDR1 and CDR2 (germline): LGHDT, YNNKEL (reference sequence). The V end lost 4 bases, the J end lost 6 bases, and 8 bases lay between the germline ends. In DNA form, the CDR3 reads TGTGCCAGCAGCCTCGCGGGGGATACGCAGTATTTT. Translation gives CASSLAGDTQYF.

The chain couples TRBV6-5 to TRBJ1-2; 9 nucleotides align to TRBD1. Germline V CDR1 and CDR2: MNHEY, SVGAGI. The length of the CDR3 is 14 residues. Losses at the gene ends were 4 bases for V and 8 bases for J; bases not matched to a gene: 8. The CDR3 DNA sequence: TGTGCCAGCAGTTCCACCGGGACAGGGAAGGGCTACACCTTC. Protein: CASSSTGTGKGYTF.